This entry lists 25 T cell receptor beta chains sequenced from one sample in a study of T cells expressing NK-cell markers. TCRdb re-called the 5' RACE reads and catalogs CDR3 proteins one per entry, DNA excluded. This sample lists about 160,000 distinct CDR3 sequences; its ten largest clones have about 19%. The sample consisted of blood T cells: a sorted CD56 or NKG2C T cell subset, CD4+ or CD8+ T cells, or bulk PBMC T cells (not recorded which). The receptor source for this set is a man aged 18-70 years in good health.

The chain carries TRBV13 and TRBJ2-6; with no DNA, the TCRdb D assignment of TRBD1 cannot be verified. CDR3 length: 15 residues. Germline V gives CDR1 PRHDT, CDR2 FYEKMQ (reference sequence). The CDR3 spells CASSVRQAGANVLTF. Together with reference TRBV13 and TRBJ2-6, the CDR3 gives the full variable domain: AAGVIQSPRHLIKEKRETATLKCYPIPRHDTVYWYQQGPGQDPQFLISFYEKMQSDKGSIPDRFSAQQFSDYHSELNMSSLELGDSALYFCASSVRQAGANVLTFGAGSRLTVL.

The chain uses TRBV5-5 and TRBJ2-2; TCRdb reports TRBD2, a call that lacks DNA to check it against. This CDR3 is built from 17 residues. Germline V gives CDR1 SGHKS, CDR2 YYEKEE (reference sequence). CDR3 protein: CASSELLWQGGTGELFF.

V usage is TRBV7-8 and J usage is TRBJ2-7; the TRBD1 assignment by TCRdb is unverifiable without DNA. Germline values: CDR1 SGHVS, CDR2 FQNEAQ. The length of the CDR3 is 16 residues. This chain's CDR3 is CASSLVLQDFSYEQYF.

J is TRBJ2-1 and V is TRBV6-1. CDR3 length equals 16 residues. In germline, CDR1 is MNHNS, CDR2 SASEGT. CDR3 in amino acids: CASSEAAGGTYNEQFF.

The chain has TRBV19 and TRBJ2-7; the D gene TCRdb calls, TRBD2, cannot be checked with no DNA. The V gene's germline CDR1 is LNHDA and CDR2 SQIVND (reference sequence). This CDR3 contains 14 residues. This CDR3 reads CASSASTSSYEQYF.

The J gene is TRBJ1-5, the V gene TRBV6-5. This CDR3 comprises 15 residues. Germline V gives CDR1 MNHEY, CDR2 SVGAGI. CDR3 sequence reads: CASSYTEEGNQPQHF.

The gene calls are TRBV9 and TRBJ2-2; TCRdb's D call, TRBD1, is unchecked because there is no DNA. Per germline, CDR1 SGDLS and CDR2 YYNGEE. The CDR3 spans 13 residues. CDR3 in amino acids: CASSPPVGGELFF.

The chain employs TRBV5-6 and TRBJ2-7; TCRdb's D call of TRBD1 is untestable without DNA. The CDR3 contains 13 residues. Germline CDR1 is SGHDT and CDR2 is YYEEEE. This CDR3 is CASSQGQGREQYF.

The chain combines TRBV15 with TRBJ1-5; TCRdb returns TRBD1, unconfirmable since there is no DNA. The CDR3 has 16 amino acids. Germline CDR1 reads LNHNV; CDR2 reads YYDKDF (reference sequence). The CDR3 spells CATSATGAMSNQPQHF.

The rearrangement uses TRBV7-9 and TRBJ2-3; without DNA, the TCRdb call of TRBD2 cannot be checked. This CDR3 comprises 17 residues. Germline V CDR1 and CDR2: SEHNR, FQNEAQ (reference sequence). The CDR3 reads CASSFLEAGGPTDTQYF.

The rearrangement uses TRBV7-6 and TRBJ2-7; TCRdb calls TRBD1, which cannot be checked without DNA. CDR3 length: 14 residues. CDR1 SGHVS and CDR2 FNYEAQ come from the germline V gene. The CDR3 is CASSLDGTGDEQYF.

The chain combines TRBV10-3 with TRBJ1-3. CDR1 and CDR2 (germline): ENHRY, SYGVKD. The CDR3 totals 17 residues. The CDR3 reads CAISDRALISIGNTIYF.

V and J are TRBV7-9 and TRBJ2-5; lacking DNA, the TRBD1 call made by TCRdb goes unchecked. Germline CDR1 reads SEHNR; CDR2 reads FQNEAQ (reference sequence). The CDR3 loop spans 13 amino acids. CDR3 in amino acids: CASSHRDRETQYF. Full variable domain (rest looked up from reference TRBV7-9 and TRBJ2-5): DTGVSQNPRHKITKRGQNVTFRCDPISEHNRLYWYRQTLGQGPEFLTYFQNEAQLEKSRLLSDRFSAERPKGSFSTLEIQRTEQGDSAMYLCASSHRDRETQYFGPGTRLLVL.

The genes are TRBV29-1 and TRBJ2-1; TCRdb gives TRBD1 as the D gene, but with no DNA this cannot be confirmed. The CDR3 loop spans 13 amino acids. Germline V gene data show CDR1 as SQVTM and CDR2 as ANQGSEA. CDR3 sequence reads: CSVETGQYNEQFF.

This chain joins TRBV10-3 and TRBJ2-1; TCRdb returns TRBD2, unconfirmable since there is no DNA. This CDR3 has 18 amino acids. Germline lookup yields CDR1 ENHRY and CDR2 SYGVKD. CDR3 loop: CAISESWLAGELRNEQFF.

The chain employs TRBV27 and TRBJ2-5; no DNA is available, so the TRBD1 call from TCRdb remains unchecked. Germline-derived CDR1 and CDR2 are MNHEY and SMNVEV (reference sequence). The CDR3 covers 14 residues. CDR3 amino acids: CASQDAGGEETQYF.

The chain employs TRBV7-6 and TRBJ2-1; TCRdb names TRBD1, which stays unverified in the absence of DNA. The CDR3 totals 16 residues. Germline V gene sequence: CDR1 SGHVS, CDR2 FNYEAQ. The CDR3 sequence: CASSVRDRAGHNEQFF.

The CDR3 is CASSLNRESTEAFF. The chain links TRBV7-9 to TRBJ1-1; absent DNA, TCRdb's TRBD1 call cannot be checked. The V gene's germline CDR1 is SEHNR and CDR2 FQNEAQ (reference sequence). The CDR3 is 14 residues long.

The chain recombines TRBV20-1 with TRBJ2-7; TCRdb lists TRBD1, though no DNA is available to test this call. The CDR3 is 14 amino acids. Germline V gene sequence: CDR1 DFQATT, CDR2 SNEGSKA (reference sequence). The CDR3 sequence is CSAMDSPTSYEQYF.

The chain links TRBV28 to TRBJ2-3; TCRdb picks TRBD2, but there is no DNA to check that call. The CDR3 is made up of 19 amino acids. CDR1 and CDR2 (germline): MDHEN, SYDVKM. The CDR3 here is CASRPHRTSGGALTDTQYF.

The CDR3 spells CATSRTPTPSDRSSYEQYF. This sequence joins TRBV15 and TRBJ2-7; TCRdb names TRBD2, which stays unverified in the absence of DNA. This CDR3 has 19 residues. In germline, CDR1 is LNHNV, CDR2 YYDKDF (reference sequence).

The J gene is TRBJ2-1, the V gene TRBV2; TCRdb reports TRBD1, a call that lacks DNA to check it against. CDR1 SNHLY and CDR2 FYNNEI come from the germline V gene. This CDR3 spans 16 amino acids. CDR3 in amino acids: CASSDWGGGLYNEQFF.

This sequence joins TRBV7-9 and TRBJ2-5. There are 15 residues in the CDR3. CDR1 and CDR2 from the germline V gene are SEHNR and FQNEAQ (reference sequence). CDR3: CASSFAQLGKETQYF.

The J gene is TRBJ2-7, the V gene TRBV12-3 or TRBV12-4; the D gene TCRdb calls, TRBD1, cannot be checked with no DNA. The CDR3 is 14 amino acids. The chain's CDR3 is CASSFDRVGHEQYF.

V usage is TRBV6-2 or TRBV6-3 and J usage is TRBJ2-3. The CDR3 sequence is 14 residues long. Per germline, CDR1 MNHEY and CDR2 SVGEGT. CDR3 loop: CASSYSGEMDTQYF.